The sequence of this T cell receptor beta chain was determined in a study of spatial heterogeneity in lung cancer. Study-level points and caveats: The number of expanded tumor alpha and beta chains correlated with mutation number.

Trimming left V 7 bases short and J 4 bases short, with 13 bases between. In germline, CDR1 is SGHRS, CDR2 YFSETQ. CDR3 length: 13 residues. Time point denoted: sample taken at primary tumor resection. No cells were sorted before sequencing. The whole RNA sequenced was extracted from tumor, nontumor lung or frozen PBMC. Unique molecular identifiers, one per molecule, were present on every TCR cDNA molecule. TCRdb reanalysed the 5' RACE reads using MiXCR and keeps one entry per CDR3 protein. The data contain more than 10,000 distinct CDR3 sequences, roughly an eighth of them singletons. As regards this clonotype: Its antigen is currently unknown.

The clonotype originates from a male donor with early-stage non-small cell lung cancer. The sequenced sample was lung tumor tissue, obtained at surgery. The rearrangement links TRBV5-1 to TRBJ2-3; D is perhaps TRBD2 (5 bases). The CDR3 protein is CASQTEAADTQYF. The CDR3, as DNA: TGCGCCAGCCAGACGGAGGCCGCAGATACGCAGTATTTT.